The rows below give T cell receptor beta chains drawn from one sample of a study of blood T cell repertoires in COVID-19. Sequenced by immunoSEQ multiplex PCR; TCRdb stores in-frame clones only, minus some. The sample includes more than 110,000 clones, roughly 80% of them seen just once. Material: peripheral blood. The receptors were sampled from a woman aged 50 to 60 with active or convalescent COVID-19. CDR3s include the opening cysteine and the closing phenylalanine or tryptophan. A D gene is named only where the DNA matches it firmly. Some rows have no size entry. The others give once, few or many, or a class for an expanded clone.

V	J	size	D	DNA	CDR3
TRBV5-6	TRBJ1-2	NA	NA	TGTGCCAGCAGCTTGGCGTCAGGGGTTGCCTATGGCTACACCTTC	CASSLASGVAYGYTF
TRBV11-1	TRBJ2-4	few	TRBD1	TGTGCCAGCAGCCCCAGGGGGAAAGCCAAAAACATTCAGTACTTC	CASSPRGKAKNIQYF
TRBV9	TRBJ2-6	few	NA	TGTGCCAGCAGCGTAGGGCCTGCTGGGGCCAACGTCCTGACTTTC	CASSVGPAGANVLTF
TRBV20-1	TRBJ2-7	NA	TRBD2	TGCAGTGCTAGTCGTCTAGCGGTAACCTACGAGCAGTACTTC	CSASRLAVTYEQYF
TRBV7-2	TRBJ2-7	few	NA	TGTGCCAGCAGCCCGGGTCCCTACGAGCAGTACTTC	CASSPGPYEQYF
TRBV7-2	TRBJ1-2	many	NA	TGTGCCAGCAGCGTATCGCGGGCCGTATTCGGAAACTATGGCTACACCTTC	CASSVSRAVFGNYGYTF
TRBV30	TRBJ2-1	NA	NA	TGTGCCTGGAGTACGCCCGGGCGAGGGAGCGCCAATGAGCAGTTCTTC	CAWSTPGRGSANEQFF
TRBV6-6	TRBJ2-5	NA	NA	TGTGCCAGCAGTCAACAACCCCCGGGACTTGCGTACCAAGAGACCCAGTACTTC	CASSQQPPGLAYQETQYF
TRBV5-6	TRBJ1-3	NA	NA	TGTGCCAGCAGCTTGATGAGGACTGGAAACACCATATATTTT	CASSLMRTGNTIYF
TRBV7-2	TRBJ2-5	NA	TRBD2	TGTGCCAGCAGCTCAGGGAGGGGCGTCGAAGAGACCCAGTACTTC	CASSSGRGVEETQYF
TRBV7-9	TRBJ1-2	NA	NA	TGTGCCAGCAGCTTAGTGCAGGGAACAATACCTAACTATGGCTACACCTTC	CASSLVQGTIPNYGYTF
TRBV25-1	TRBJ1-2	NA	TRBD1	TGTGCCAGCAGTGAATCCCTCGGGGCAGGGGGCTATGGCTACACCTTC	CASSESLGAGGYGYTF
TRBV18	TRBJ2-7	NA	TRBD1	TGTGCCAGCTCACCGGACAGGAGCTACGAGCAGTACTTC	CASSPDRSYEQYF
TRBV28	TRBJ1-2	NA	NA	TGTGCCAGCAGTTTATCGATAGGGGGGGGTGGCTACACCTTC	CASSLSIGGGGYTF
TRBV6-5	TRBJ1-2	NA	NA	TGTGCCAGTAATACAGGGCAGTTGGGCTACACCTTC	CASNTGQLGYTF